The 24 T cell receptor beta chains below come from one sample, sequenced in a study of T-cell reconstitution after alpha-beta-depleted transplantation in children. A TCRbeta library incorporating unique molecular identifiers was prepared. TCRdb called the PCR reads again in MiXCR, with one record for every CDR3 protein. The repertoire holds about 830,000 distinct CDR3 sequences, with around 15% as singletons. The starting material was PBMCs, mostly from graft donor cells, obtained 360 days after TCRalphabeta/CD19-depleted stem cell transplant. The receptors shown here come from a male patient aged 10 to 17 who had a stem cell transplant for acute lymphoblastic leukemia, so the T cells may come from the graft donor.

V usage is TRBV11-2 and J usage is TRBJ2-5; TRBD2 agrees at 10 bases. Unmatched junction bases numbered 3, after V lost 2 bases and J lost 3 bases. This CDR3 is 15 amino acids long. CDR1 and CDR2 (germline): SGHAT, FQNNGV. CDR3 nucleotide sequence: TGTGCCAGCAGCTTATGGACTAGCGGCGAAGAGACCCAGTACTTC. Residues: CASSLWTSGEETQYF.

V usage is TRBV6-5 and J usage is TRBJ1-6; no firm D call. Trimming left V 2 bases short and J 7 bases short, with 18 bases between. There are 17 residues in the CDR3. The V gene's germline CDR1 is MNHEY and CDR2 SVGAGI. DNA of the CDR3: TGTGCCAGCAGTTACGGTTTCAGCCCTGGGTTCAATTCACCCCTCCACTTT. This sequence encodes CASSYGFSPGFNSPLHF.

The genes are TRBV4-1 and TRBJ2-7, with 8 bases that match TRBD1. Germline CDR1 reads MGHRA; CDR2 reads YSYEKL. The CDR3 consists of 15 residues. CDR3 loop: CACSIRTGSSYEQYF. CDR3 coding DNA: TGCGCATGCAGCATCCGGACAGGGAGCTCCTACGAGCAGTACTTC.

This clonotype has ten or more counts. The rearrangement joins TRBV5-1 to TRBJ1-4; D is possibly TRBD1 (5 bases). The germline gives CDR1 SGHRS, CDR2 YFSETQ. With 3 bases removed from V and 5 bases from J, the gap between germline ends came to 11 bases. The CDR3 has 14 amino acids. In nucleotides, the CDR3 is TGCGCCAGCAGCTGGGGGACCTGGAATGAAAAACTGTTTTTT. Encoded protein: CASSWGTWNEKLFF.

The chain links TRBV9 to TRBJ2-7, with 10 bases that match TRBD2. Germline values: CDR1 SGDLS, CDR2 YYNGEE. The CDR3 is 16 amino acids. Trimming at V came to 4 bases and at J to 3 bases, leaving 10 bases not matched to a gene. The CDR3 loop is CASSPLAGVAVYEQYF. The CDR3 DNA is TGTGCCAGCAGCCCTCTAGCGGGAGTCGCGGTCTACGAGCAGTACTTC.

In the case of this clonotype: This may be a read error, as it is one base from a much larger clone. In nucleotides, the CDR3 is TGCAGTGCTAGAGTCCCCCGGTCATATAATGAGCAGTACTTC. This translates into CSARVPRSYNEQYF. This chain joins TRBV20-1 and TRBJ2-1; D ambiguous. Matching the DNA end better, TRBJ2-7 makes the J call doubtful. Germline-derived CDR1 and CDR2 are DFQATT and SNEGSKA (reference sequence). This CDR3 has 14 residues.

This clonotype was picked up a small number of times. V is TRBV5-1 and J is TRBJ2-1; 9 nucleotides align to TRBD2. Germline V CDR1 and CDR2: SGHRS, YFSETQ. The CDR3 covers 15 residues. Unmatched junction bases numbered 8, after V lost 5 bases and J lost 5 bases. The CDR3 loop is CASRGSGSEDNEQFF. As DNA, the CDR3 is TGCGCCAGCAGAGGTAGCGGGAGTGAGGACAATGAGCAGTTCTTC. The variable domain in full, completed from reference TRBV5-1 and TRBJ2-1, reads KAGVTQTPRYLIKTRGQQVTLSCSPISGHRSVSWYQQTPGQGLQFLFEYFSETQRNKGNFPGRFSGRQFSNSRSEMNVSTLELGDSALYLCASRGSGSEDNEQFFGPGTRLTVL.

The sample holds a few counts of this clonotype. The chain couples TRBV20-1 to TRBJ1-2; no reliable D call. Germline-derived CDR1 and CDR2 are DFQATT and SNEGSKA (reference sequence). The CDR3 is 13 residues long. V was clipped by 3 bases and J by 8 bases, with 16 bases between them. Written as DNA, the CDR3 is TGCAGTGCTAGCGGGATGTTCACTAAGGGCTACACCTTC. Translation: CSASGMFTKGYTF.

This clonotype was seen repeatedly, ten times or more. V and J are TRBV20-1 and TRBJ1-5; TRBD1 matches at 7 bases. Germline V lookup: CDR1 DFQATT, CDR2 SNEGSKA (reference sequence). This CDR3 comprises 17 residues. V shed 7 bases, J shed 2 bases, and the junction held 17 bases outside the gene matches. The CDR3 DNA reads as TGCAGTGTTGCGATACAGGGGAGCGCATCCCGCAATCAGCCCCAGCATTTT. Its protein product is CSVAIQGSASRNQPQHF.

The chain is built from TRBV5-1 and TRBJ1-1; 7 bases are shared with TRBD1. The CDR3 spans 15 residues. CDR1 and CDR2 (germline): SGHRS, YFSETQ. V gave up 1 base and J gave up 2 bases; unmatched junction bases: 5. CDR3: CASSLYPGGNTEAFF. The DNA for the CDR3 is TGCGCCAGCAGCTTGTATCCAGGGGGTAACACTGAAGCTTTCTTT. The full variable domain, completed using reference TRBV5-1 and TRBJ1-1, is KAGVTQTPRYLIKTRGQQVTLSCSPISGHRSVSWYQQTPGQGLQFLFEYFSETQRNKGNFPGRFSGRQFSNSRSEMNVSTLELGDSALYLCASSLYPGGNTEAFFGQGTRLTVV.

This clonotype was detected ten times or more. The gene calls are TRBV28 and TRBJ2-5; TRBD2 agrees at 9 bases. The CDR3 length is 13 residues. Trimming at V came to 5 bases and at J to 5 bases, leaving 3 bases not matched to a gene. Germline V lookup: CDR1 MDHEN, CDR2 SYDVKM. The CDR3 sequence: CASSISGGETQYF. Written as DNA, the CDR3 is TGTGCCAGCAGTATTAGCGGGGGCGAGACCCAGTACTTC.

This clonotype was counted a few times. The chain carries TRBV24-1 and TRBJ2-7, with 8 bases matching TRBD2. Germline lookup yields CDR1 KGHDR and CDR2 SFDVKD. V lost 4 bases to trimming and J lost 2 bases; unmatched junction nucleotides: 9. The CDR3 consists of 16 residues. CDR3: CATSENTSGGPYEQYF. The CDR3 DNA follows: TGTGCCACCAGTGAGAATACTAGCGGAGGTCCCTACGAGCAGTACTTC.

The chain uses TRBV29-1 and TRBJ2-7; 7 nucleotides agree with TRBD2. Per the germline V gene, CDR1 is SQVTM and CDR2 is ANQGSEA. The CDR3 covers 13 residues. CDR3 bases: TGCAGTGCTACTCTAGCGGTGGGATACGAGCAGTACTTC. Translated: CSATLAVGYEQYF.

This chain joins TRBV4-2 and TRBJ1-6; D unclear. Germline-derived CDR1 and CDR2 are LGHNA and YNFKEQ. V was shortened by 0 bases and J by 19 bases, with 10 bases between the two germline ends. The CDR3 runs to 11 residues. Here the CDR3 reads CASSQEPTSHF. The CDR3 bases are TGTGCCAGCAGCCAAGAGCCGACCTCTCACTTT.

This clonotype was detected many times. The gene calls are TRBV15 and TRBJ2-2; D possibly matches TRBD1 or TRBD2 (5 bases each). This CDR3 is built from 16 residues. V was cut by 6 bases and J by 4 bases, with 18 bases left in between. The germline gives CDR1 LNHNV, CDR2 YYDKDF (reference sequence). As DNA, the CDR3 is TGTGCCACCAGAGGAGACGGGACGGAGAGCACCGGGGAGCTGTTTTTT. Protein: CATRGDGTESTGELFF.

This clonotype was counted ten times or more. The V and J genes are TRBV14 and TRBJ2-2; maybe TRBD1 (6 bases). V was cut by 3 bases and J by 8 bases, with 13 bases left in between. Per germline, CDR1 SGHDN and CDR2 FVKESK. The CDR3 has 14 amino acids. DNA of the CDR3: TGTGCCAGCAGCCAGGTCAGGGGATCAGGGGAGCTGTTTTTT. This translates into CASSQVRGSGELFF.

The chain is built from TRBV6-2 or TRBV6-3 and TRBJ2-3, with D hard to call. The ends were cut back, 2 bases at V and 2 bases at J, with 14 bases in the middle. Germline V CDR1 and CDR2: MNHEY, SVGEGT. There are 16 residues in the CDR3. DNA for the CDR3: TGTGCCAGCAGTTACAACTTGCAGCGACCCACAGATACGCAGTATTTT. It specifies CASSYNLQRPTDTQYF.

This clonotype was picked up many times. The chain couples TRBV5-6 to TRBJ2-5; maybe TRBD2 (5 bases). From germline, CDR1 is SGHDT and CDR2 YYEEEE. V dropped 5 bases and J dropped 0 bases, with 11 bases sitting between them. This CDR3 is built from 14 residues. In DNA, the CDR3 is TGTGCCAGCAGTTTCGGACTGTACCAAGAGACCCAGTACTTC. Residues: CASSFGLYQETQYF.

This chain connects TRBV20-1 to TRBJ2-1; 8 bases agree with TRBD2. The trim removed 4 bases at V and 3 bases at J, leaving 8 bases unmatched. Germline CDR1 and CDR2: DFQATT and SNEGSKA (reference sequence). The CDR3 totals 15 residues. CDR3 coding DNA: TGCAGTGCTAATCAACGGGAGGGCTTCTACAATGAGCAGTTCTTC. Encoded protein: CSANQREGFYNEQFF.

The J gene is TRBJ2-3, the V gene TRBV5-1, with D possibly matching TRBD1 (5 bases). Trimming removed 0 bases at V and 0 bases at J, with 11 bases between. The CDR3 length is 16 residues. Germline values: CDR1 SGHRS, CDR2 YFSETQ. CDR3 sequence reads: CASSLDAGWSTDTQYF. The DNA for the CDR3 is TGCGCCAGCAGCTTGGACGCAGGGTGGAGCACAGATACGCAGTATTTT.

J is TRBJ1-4 and V is TRBV12-3 or TRBV12-4; 8 nucleotides align to TRBD1. CDR3 length: 16 amino acids. J lost 8 bases, V lost 2 bases, and 10 bases had no gene match. CDR3 residues: CASSLFPQGAQEKLFF. In DNA, the CDR3 is TGTGCCAGCAGTTTATTCCCCCAGGGGGCTCAAGAAAAACTGTTTTTT.

The rearrangement joins TRBV25-1 to TRBJ2-7, with TRBD1 identical over 10 bases. Germline values: CDR1 MGHDK, CDR2 SYGVNS. The CDR3 is made up of 15 amino acids. V lost 3 bases to trimming and J lost 6 bases; unmatched junction nucleotides: 8. This CDR3 reads CASSEMGQGRFEQYF. Written as DNA, the CDR3 is TGTGCCAGCAGTGAGATGGGACAGGGGCGCTTCGAGCAGTACTTC.

The chain uses TRBV7-9 and TRBJ2-2, with D perhaps matching TRBD1 or TRBD2 (6 bases each). Looked up from germline, CDR1 is SEHNR and CDR2 is FQNEAQ (reference sequence). Trimming took 5 bases from V and 0 from J, leaving 13 bases between them. This CDR3 region has 16 residues. In nucleotides, the CDR3 is TGTGCCAGCAGCCAGGGGAGGACTTCGAACACCGGGGAGCTGTTTTTT. Its translation: CASSQGRTSNTGELFF.

This clonotype came up a few times. The chain recombines TRBV4-1 with TRBJ2-5; 7 bases map to TRBD2. Germline values: CDR1 MGHRA, CDR2 YSYEKL. This CDR3 is 17 amino acids long. V gave up 0 bases and J gave up 5 bases; unmatched junction bases: 12. DNA for the CDR3: TGCGCCAGCAGCCAAGAACGTCTAGCGGAACGCGCGGAGACCCAGTACTTC. It yields the protein CASSQERLAERAETQYF.